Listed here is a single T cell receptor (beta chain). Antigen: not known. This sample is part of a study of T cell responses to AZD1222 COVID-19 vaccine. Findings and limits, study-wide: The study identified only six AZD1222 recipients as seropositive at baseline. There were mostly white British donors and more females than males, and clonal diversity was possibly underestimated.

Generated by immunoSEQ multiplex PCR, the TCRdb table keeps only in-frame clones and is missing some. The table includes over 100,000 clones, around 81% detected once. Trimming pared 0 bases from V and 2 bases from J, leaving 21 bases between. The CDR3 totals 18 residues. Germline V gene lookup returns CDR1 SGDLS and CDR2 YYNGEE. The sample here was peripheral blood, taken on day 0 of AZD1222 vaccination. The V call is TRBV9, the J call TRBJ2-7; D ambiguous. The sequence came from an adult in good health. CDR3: CASSVALTTTGPTYEQYF. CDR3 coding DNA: TGTGCCAGCAGCGTAGCTCTAACAACGACGGGCCCTACCTACGAGCAGTACTTC.